The 28 T cell receptor beta chains presented below share a single source sample, sequenced in a study of cytomegalovirus exposure and HLA in healthy donors (dated by TCRdb to about 2017). Libraries were prepared through the immunoSEQ multiplex PCR assay. For the multiplex PCR, a mixture combining 60 forward primers for TCR Vbeta segments and 13 reverse primers for TCR Jbeta segments was used. What TCRdb holds here is the immuneACCESS table cut down to in-frame rearrangements. Part of the clones is not present; checked against another copy, under half of the missing clones reflect an unresolved V gene, and the others are unexplained. This sample lists 110,000 to 150,000 clones; about 75% were detected once. The ten most abundant clones make up approximately 3.2% of the sample. The sequenced sample was PBMCs. The receptors come from a man in his forties in good health and CMV-seronegative.

This chain uses TRBV10-2 with TRBJ1-2; 12 bases line up with TRBD1. J gave up 8 bases and V 7 bases, and 8 bases lay outside the gene matches. CDR3 size: 14 residues. The germline V gene has CDR1 WSHSY and CDR2 SAAADI. In DNA, the CDR3 is TGCGCCAGCACTCCGGGACAGGGGGCGGGGGGCTACACCTTC. Its translation: CASTPGQGAGGYTF.

Concerning this clone: One end of the junction varies from germline; a read error may be responsible. V is TRBV15 and J is TRBJ1-5, with a weak D call TRBD1 (5 bases). Germline V gives CDR1 LNHNV, CDR2 YYDKDF (reference sequence). The CDR3 has 16 amino acids. This chain's CDR3 is CATSGEVGGTGQPQHF. The CDR3 coding sequence is TGTGCCACCAGCGGAGAGGTGGGGGGAACCGGTCAGCCCCAGCATTTT.

This chain uses TRBV10-2 with TRBJ1-3; D might be TRBD1 (5 bases). The germline V gene has CDR1 WSHSY and CDR2 SAAADI. Trimming left V 0 bases short and J 4 bases short, with 10 bases between. The CDR3 length is 15 residues. As DNA, the CDR3 is TGCGCCAGCAGTGAGTCTAGGGGCTACGGAAACACCATATATTTT. It encodes CASSESRGYGNTIYF.

The rearrangement uses TRBV11-2 and TRBJ1-4; 9 bases agree with TRBD1. Per germline, CDR1 SGHAT and CDR2 FQNNGV. This CDR3 has 17 amino acids. After removal of 0 bases from V and 3 bases from J, the junction contained 5 bases not matched to a gene. The CDR3 coding sequence is TGTGCCAGCAGCTTAGACATACAGGGGGCAGCTAATGAAAAACTGTTTTTT. Translation: CASSLDIQGAANEKLFF.

V gene TRBV6-5 combines with J gene TRBJ1-2, with TRBD1 as a possible D gene (6 bases). Deletions cut 6 bases from V and 4 bases from J, with 12 bases between. There are 13 residues in the CDR3. Germline V lookup: CDR1 MNHEY, CDR2 SVGAGI. Here the CDR3 reads CASRNRVAYGYTF. The CDR3 DNA sequence: TGTGCCAGCAGAAACAGGGTGGCCTATGGCTACACCTTC.

This chain links TRBV30 with TRBJ1-2; D is uncertain. The CDR3 length is 15 residues. Trimming shortened V by 0 bases and J by 4 bases, and 15 bases separated the two germline ends. Germline V gives CDR1 GTSNPN, CDR2 SVGIG (reference sequence). The CDR3 DNA is TGTGCCTGGAGTGTACGGGAGGGAGGAAGCTATGGCTACACCTTC. Translated: CAWSVREGGSYGYTF. The full variable domain, completed using reference TRBV30 and TRBJ1-2, is SQTIHQWPATLVQPVGSPLSLECTVEGTSNPNLYWYRQAAGRGLQLLFYSVGIGQISSEVPQNLSASRPQDRQFILSSKKLLLSDSGFYLCAWSVREGGSYGYTFGSGTRLTVV.

The V and J genes are TRBV4-2 and TRBJ2-1, with a possible D match to TRBD2 (6 bases). This CDR3 comprises 18 residues. V gave up 0 bases and J gave up 8 bases, with 23 bases separating them. Germline CDR1 is LGHNA and CDR2 is YNFKEQ. Here the CDR3 DNA reads TGTGCCAGCAGCCAAGAGGGACCGGACTCGGCGGGGTTTTATGAGCAGTTCTTC. Translation gives CASSQEGPDSAGFYEQFF.

The rearrangement joins TRBV30 to TRBJ1-1, with D tentatively TRBD1 (6 bases). Germline V gene data show CDR1 as GTSNPN and CDR2 as SVGIG (reference sequence). The CDR3 has 12 residues. The ends were cut back, 4 bases at V and 8 bases at J, with 14 bases in the middle. This CDR3 is CAWNYGGREAFF. The CDR3 DNA follows: TGTGCCTGGAATTACGGGGGGCGAGAAGCTTTCTTT.

This clone was recorded a few times. This chain joins TRBV4-1 and TRBJ1-1; 9 bases fit TRBD1. Germline values: CDR1 MGHRA, CDR2 YSYEKL. This CDR3 is built from 15 residues. V dropped 3 bases and J dropped 3; count of bases not matched to a gene: 5. The CDR3 region has the DNA TGCGCCAGCAGCCAGGACAGGGGTGAGGACACTGAAGCTTTCTTT. Encoded protein: CASSQDRGEDTEAFF.

This sequence joins TRBV5-8 and TRBJ2-7; 10 bases align to TRBD2. J was trimmed by 3 bases and V by 6 bases; bases with no gene match: 15. Germline assignment: CDR1 SGHTS and CDR2 YDEGEE. This CDR3 is 17 amino acids long. CDR3 loop: CASTQGTLAGDVYEQYF. In DNA form, the CDR3 reads TGTGCCAGCACCCAAGGCACTCTAGCGGGGGATGTCTACGAGCAGTACTTC.

A few counts support this clone. The rearrangement joins TRBV10-3 to TRBJ2-7, with TRBD2 matching over 9 bases. There are 14 residues in the CDR3. Trimming removed 3 bases from V and 3 bases from J; junction bases left unmatched: 3. Germline V lookup: CDR1 ENHRY, CDR2 SYGVKD. CDR3 residues: CAISDSGGIYEQYF. DNA for the CDR3: TGTGCCATCAGTGATAGCGGGGGAATCTACGAGCAGTACTTC.

The rearrangement links TRBV6-5 to TRBJ1-5, with D perhaps TRBD1 (6 bases). This CDR3 contains 15 residues. Deletions cut 8 bases from V and 4 bases from J, with 18 bases between. The germline gives CDR1 MNHEY, CDR2 SVGAGI. DNA of the CDR3: TGTGCCAGCTCGCTCGGGGGGCCGCGTAATCAGCCCCAGCATTTT. Encoded protein: CASSLGGPRNQPQHF.

This chain connects TRBV7-9 to TRBJ2-3; D uncertain. The V end lost 5 bases, the J end lost 0 bases, and 12 bases lay between the germline ends. The CDR3 has 15 residues. Germline CDR1 and CDR2: SEHNR and FQNEAQ (reference sequence). The CDR3 nucleotides are TGTGCCAGCAGCCCAAGCTCCGTTAGCACAGATACGCAGTATTTT. Its protein is CASSPSSVSTDTQYF.

This chain uses TRBV4-1 with TRBJ1-2; D uncertain. The CDR3 totals 11 residues. Germline CDR1 is MGHRA and CDR2 is YSYEKL. V lost 3 bases and J 4 bases, leaving 3 bases between the germline ends. The CDR3 sequence: CASSHLYGYTF. CDR3 DNA: TGCGCCAGCAGCCACCTCTATGGCTACACCTTC.

This chain joins TRBV5-1 and TRBJ2-5; 9 bases agree with TRBD2. There are 14 residues in the CDR3. CDR1 is SGHRS and CDR2 is YFSETQ in the germline V gene. With 4 bases clipped from V and 3 bases from J, the junction kept 4 bases outside the gene matches. DNA for the CDR3: TGCGCCAGCAGCGAGCCTAGCGGGGAAGAGACCCAGTACTTC. This codes for CASSEPSGEETQYF.

J is TRBJ2-7 and V is TRBV7-9; the D is unclear. V lost 3 bases and J lost 5, with 8 bases in between. CDR3 length: 12 residues. CDR1 is SEHNR and CDR2 is FQNEAQ in the germline V gene (reference sequence). The CDR3 sequence: CASSFPPDEQYF. CDR3 DNA: TGTGCCAGCAGCTTTCCCCCCGACGAGCAGTACTTC.

The rearrangement joins TRBV7-8 to TRBJ1-1; possibly TRBD1 for D (6 bases). Trimming shortened V by 1 base and J by 7 bases, and 19 bases separated the two germline ends. In germline, CDR1 is SGHVS, CDR2 FQNEAQ. This CDR3 is 16 amino acids long. CDR3 sequence: CASSLEFRYREHEAFF. The CDR3 DNA reads TGTGCCAGCAGCTTAGAATTCAGGTACAGGGAGCATGAAGCTTTCTTT.

The chain combines TRBV7-3 with TRBJ1-2, with D perhaps matching TRBD1 (5 bases). Trimming removed 5 bases at V and 8 bases at J, with 30 bases between. Germline V CDR1 and CDR2: SGHTA, FQGTGA. This CDR3 has 18 amino acids. The CDR3 bases are TGTGCCAGCAGCCAAGATTTGAGTGGAGGGTCTATGGGGGAGGGCTACACCTTC. As protein: CASSQDLSGGSMGEGYTF.

The chain is built from TRBV28 and TRBJ2-1; 9 bases match TRBD1. With 7 bases clipped from V and 3 bases from J, the junction kept 16 bases outside the gene matches. The CDR3 is 18 amino acids. Germline lookup yields CDR1 MDHEN and CDR2 SYDVKM. CDR3 in DNA: TGTGCCAGCACCCAAGGAGGAGTGTTGGGACAGGGCTACAATGAGCAGTTCTTC. It is translated as CASTQGGVLGQGYNEQFF.

This chain uses TRBV5-1 with TRBJ1-3, with 8 bases identical to TRBD1. The CDR3 totals 17 residues. Germline values: CDR1 SGHRS, CDR2 YFSETQ. Trimming took 8 bases from V and 0 from J; bases not matched to a gene: 13. CDR3 DNA: TGCGCCAGGTTGACAGGGGCCGTCCTGAGCTCTGGAAACACCATATATTTT. Translation: CARLTGAVLSSGNTIYF. Looking up the rest from reference TRBV5-1 and TRBJ1-3 gives the full variable domain: KAGVTQTPRYLIKTRGQQVTLSCSPISGHRSVSWYQQTPGQGLQFLFEYFSETQRNKGNFPGRFSGRQFSNSRSEMNVSTLELGDSALYLCARLTGAVLSSGNTIYFGEGSWLTVV.

This chain links TRBV7-9 with TRBJ2-2, with TRBD2 identical over 8 bases. V shed 4 bases, J shed 2 bases, and the junction held 9 bases outside the gene matches. Germline assignment: CDR1 SEHNR and CDR2 FQNEAQ (reference sequence). The CDR3 sequence is 17 residues long. The CDR3 loop is CASSYLPGGPNTGELFF. The CDR3 nucleotides are TGTGCCAGCAGCTACCTCCCGGGGGGGCCAAACACCGGGGAGCTGTTTTTT.

The rearrangement uses TRBV29-1 and TRBJ2-2; D is undetermined. V was cut by 3 bases and J by 1 base, with 6 bases left in between. The germline V gene has CDR1 SQVTM and CDR2 ANQGSEA. This CDR3 comprises 13 residues. In DNA, the CDR3 is TGCAGCGTTGACCCCAGGAACACCGGGGAGCTGTTTTTT. This encodes CSVDPRNTGELFF.

The chain recombines TRBV18 with TRBJ1-5; 8 nucleotides line up with TRBD1. The CDR3 consists of 14 residues. The germline gives CDR1 KGHSH, CDR2 LQKENI. Trimming at V came to 4 bases and at J to 7 bases, leaving 6 bases not matched to a gene. The CDR3 sequence is CASSHKTGEQPQHF. CDR3 DNA sequence: TGTGCCAGCTCACATAAGACAGGGGAACAGCCCCAGCATTTT.

The V gene is TRBV19, the J gene TRBJ1-2, with 10 bases matching TRBD1. V was clipped by 6 bases and J by 4 bases; unmatched bases: 5. This CDR3 is built from 14 residues. Germline V lookup: CDR1 LNHDA, CDR2 SQIVND (reference sequence). CDR3 nucleotide sequence: TGTGCCAGTAGCCCGGGACAGGGGACCTATGGCTACACCTTC. This translates into CASSPGQGTYGYTF.

This chain uses TRBV19 with TRBJ1-2; TRBD1 might be the D (5 bases). Trimming removed 3 bases at V and 5 bases at J, with 16 bases between. Germline CDR1 LNHDA, CDR2 SQIVND (reference sequence). The CDR3 consists of 15 residues. The chain's CDR3 is CASSMAGGTVYGYTF. The CDR3 nucleotides are TGTGCCAGTAGTATGGCCGGCGGGACGGTATATGGCTACACCTTC.

The V call is TRBV15, the J call TRBJ1-1; D gene unclear. Germline CDR1 LNHNV, CDR2 YYDKDF (reference sequence). V lost 5 bases, J lost 2 bases, and 9 bases lay in between. The CDR3 extends over 13 amino acids. The CDR3 sequence is CATSRTFNTEAFF. The DNA for the CDR3 is TGTGCCACCAGCCGGACTTTTAACACTGAAGCTTTCTTT.

This chain connects TRBV7-9 to TRBJ2-5; TRBD1 matches 8 bases. The closer fit of TRBJ2-7 to the DNA end suggests the J call may be wrong. CDR1 SEHNR and CDR2 FQNEAQ come from the germline V gene (reference sequence). The CDR3 has 16 residues. CDR3 protein: CASSALGGQAPYEQYF. The CDR3, as DNA: TGTGCCAGCAGCGCCCTAGGGGGACAGGCACCCTACGAGCAGTACTTC.

V and J are TRBV19 and TRBJ1-2; 8 bases agree with TRBD1. Germline assignment: CDR1 LNHDA and CDR2 SQIVND (reference sequence). Unmatched junction bases numbered 3, after V lost 4 bases and J lost 2 bases. The CDR3 consists of 14 residues. As DNA, the CDR3 is TGTGCCAGTAGTACCCGGACAGGGAACTATGGCTACACCTTC. Its translation is CASSTRTGNYGYTF.